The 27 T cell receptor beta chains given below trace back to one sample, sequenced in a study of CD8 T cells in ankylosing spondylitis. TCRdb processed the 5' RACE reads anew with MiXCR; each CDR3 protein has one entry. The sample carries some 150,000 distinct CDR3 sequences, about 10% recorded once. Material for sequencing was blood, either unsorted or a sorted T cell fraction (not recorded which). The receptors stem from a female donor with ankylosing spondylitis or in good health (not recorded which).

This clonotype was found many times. In DNA, the CDR3 is TGTGCCAGCAGCCAGCGGGTGAACTATGGCTACACCTTC. Encoded protein: CASSQRVNYGYTF. The chain employs TRBV3-1 and TRBJ1-2; D is undetermined. CDR1 LGHDT and CDR2 YNNKEL come from the germline V gene (reference sequence). Trimming shortened V by 3 bases and J by 2 bases, and 7 bases separated the two germline ends. CDR3 size: 13 residues.

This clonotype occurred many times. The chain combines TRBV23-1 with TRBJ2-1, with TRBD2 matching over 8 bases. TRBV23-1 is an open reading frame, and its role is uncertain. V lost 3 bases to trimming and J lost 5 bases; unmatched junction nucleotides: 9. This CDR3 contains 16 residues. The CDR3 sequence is CASSHPSRGRHNEQFF. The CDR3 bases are TGCGCCAGCAGTCACCCCTCGCGCGGGAGGCACAATGAGCAGTTCTTC.

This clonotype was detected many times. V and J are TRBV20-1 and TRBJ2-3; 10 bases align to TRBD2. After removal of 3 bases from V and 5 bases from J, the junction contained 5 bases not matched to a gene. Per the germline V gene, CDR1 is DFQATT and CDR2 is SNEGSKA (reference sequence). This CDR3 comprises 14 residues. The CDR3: CSASGAGGVDTQYF. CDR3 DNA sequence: TGCAGTGCTAGTGGAGCGGGAGGGGTAGATACGCAGTATTTT.

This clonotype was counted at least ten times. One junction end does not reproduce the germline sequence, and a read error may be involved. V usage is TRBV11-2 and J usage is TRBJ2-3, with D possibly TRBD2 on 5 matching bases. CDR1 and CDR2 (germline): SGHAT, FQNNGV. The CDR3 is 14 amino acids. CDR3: CASSLGSGADTQYF. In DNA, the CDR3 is TGTGCCAGCAGTTTAGGCAGCGGCGCCGATACGCAGTATTTT.

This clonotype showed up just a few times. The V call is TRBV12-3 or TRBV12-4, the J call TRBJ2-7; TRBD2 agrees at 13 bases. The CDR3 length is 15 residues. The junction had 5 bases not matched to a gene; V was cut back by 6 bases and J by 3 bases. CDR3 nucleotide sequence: TGTGCCAGCAGAAAAGGACTAGCGGGGGACTACGAGCAGTACTTC. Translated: CASRKGLAGDYEQYF.

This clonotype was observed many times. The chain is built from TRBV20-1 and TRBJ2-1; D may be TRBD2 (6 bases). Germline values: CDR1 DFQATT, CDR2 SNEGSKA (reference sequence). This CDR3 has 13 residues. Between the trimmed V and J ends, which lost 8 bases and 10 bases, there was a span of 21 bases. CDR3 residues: CSLLGGPQWEQFF. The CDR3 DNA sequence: TGCAGTTTACTTGGAGGGCCCCAGTGGGAGCAGTTCTTC.

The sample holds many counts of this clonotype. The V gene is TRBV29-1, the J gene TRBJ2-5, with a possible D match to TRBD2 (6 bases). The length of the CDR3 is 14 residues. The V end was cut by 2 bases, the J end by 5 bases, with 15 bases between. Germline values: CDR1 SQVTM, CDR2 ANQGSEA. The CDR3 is CSVELEGPRETQYF. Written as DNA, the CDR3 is TGCAGCGTTGAATTGGAGGGGCCGCGGGAGACCCAGTACTTC.

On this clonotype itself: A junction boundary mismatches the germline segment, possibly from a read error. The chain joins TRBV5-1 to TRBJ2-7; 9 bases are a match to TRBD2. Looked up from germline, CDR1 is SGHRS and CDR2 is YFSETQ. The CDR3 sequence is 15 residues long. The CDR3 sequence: CASSFISGRTYEQHF. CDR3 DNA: TGCGCCAGCAGCTTCATTAGCGGGAGAACCTACGAGCAGCACTTC.

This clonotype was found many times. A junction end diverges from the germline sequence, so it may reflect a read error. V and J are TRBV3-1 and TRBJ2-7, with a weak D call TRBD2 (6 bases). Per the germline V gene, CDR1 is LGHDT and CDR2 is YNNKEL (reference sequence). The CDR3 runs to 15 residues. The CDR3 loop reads CASSPSGETTYEQYF. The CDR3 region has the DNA TGTGCCAGCAGCCCATCGGGGGAAACTACCTACGAGCAGTACTTT.

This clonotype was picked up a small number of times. The CDR3 nucleotides are TGTGCCAGCAGTAGGGCGCGGGGGCGGAATGAGCAGTTCTTC. Its translation is CASSRARGRNEQFF. The chain uses TRBV12-3 or TRBV12-4 and TRBJ2-1; a possible D gene is TRBD2 (7 bases). The V end was cut by 5 bases, the J end by 7 bases, with 15 bases between. This CDR3 has 14 residues.

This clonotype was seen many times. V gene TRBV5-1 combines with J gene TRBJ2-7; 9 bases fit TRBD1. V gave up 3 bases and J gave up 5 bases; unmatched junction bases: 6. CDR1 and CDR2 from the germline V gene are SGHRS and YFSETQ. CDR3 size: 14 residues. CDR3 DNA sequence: TGCGCCAGCAGCTCCCGGGACAGGGTCCACGAGCAGTACTTC. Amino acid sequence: CASSSRDRVHEQYF.

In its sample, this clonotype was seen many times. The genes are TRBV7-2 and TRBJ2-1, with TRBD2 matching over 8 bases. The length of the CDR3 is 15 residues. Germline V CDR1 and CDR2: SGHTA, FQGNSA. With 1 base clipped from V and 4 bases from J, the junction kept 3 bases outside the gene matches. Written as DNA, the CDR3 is TGTGCCAGCAGCTTAGTTAGCGGGATTTACAATGAGCAGTTCTTC. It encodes CASSLVSGIYNEQFF.

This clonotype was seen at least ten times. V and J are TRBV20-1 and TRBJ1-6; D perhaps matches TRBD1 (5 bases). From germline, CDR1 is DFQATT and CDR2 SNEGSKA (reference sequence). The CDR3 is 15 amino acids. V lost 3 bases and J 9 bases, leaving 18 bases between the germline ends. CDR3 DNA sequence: TGCAGTGCTAGTCTCGGGGACGCCCGGGTTTCACCCCTCCACTTT. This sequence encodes CSASLGDARVSPLHF.

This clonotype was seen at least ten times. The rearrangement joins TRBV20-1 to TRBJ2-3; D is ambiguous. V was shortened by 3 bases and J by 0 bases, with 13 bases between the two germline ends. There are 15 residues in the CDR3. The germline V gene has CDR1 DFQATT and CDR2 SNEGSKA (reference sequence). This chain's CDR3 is CSARVDQRSTDTQYF. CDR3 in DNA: TGCAGTGCTAGGGTTGACCAACGGAGCACAGATACGCAGTATTTT.

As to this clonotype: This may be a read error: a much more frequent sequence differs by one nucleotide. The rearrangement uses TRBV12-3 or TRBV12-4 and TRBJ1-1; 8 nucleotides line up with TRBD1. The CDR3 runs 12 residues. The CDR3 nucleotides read TGTGCCAGCAGCGGACAGGGAGTCGAAGTTTTCTTT. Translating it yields CASSGQGVEVFF.

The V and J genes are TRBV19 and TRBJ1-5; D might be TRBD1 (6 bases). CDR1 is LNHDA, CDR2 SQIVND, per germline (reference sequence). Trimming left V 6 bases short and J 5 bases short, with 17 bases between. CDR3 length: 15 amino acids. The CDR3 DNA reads TGTGCCAGTAGAGACAGGACTCCGACCGATCAGCCCCAGCATTTT. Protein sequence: CASRDRTPTDQPQHF.

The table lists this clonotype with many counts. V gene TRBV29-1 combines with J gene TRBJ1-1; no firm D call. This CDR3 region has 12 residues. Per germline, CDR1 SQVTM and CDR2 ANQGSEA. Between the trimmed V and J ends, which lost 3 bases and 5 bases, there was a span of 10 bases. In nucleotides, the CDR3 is TGCAGCGTTGACCTTTTCGGGACTGAAGCTTTCTTT. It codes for CSVDLFGTEAFF.

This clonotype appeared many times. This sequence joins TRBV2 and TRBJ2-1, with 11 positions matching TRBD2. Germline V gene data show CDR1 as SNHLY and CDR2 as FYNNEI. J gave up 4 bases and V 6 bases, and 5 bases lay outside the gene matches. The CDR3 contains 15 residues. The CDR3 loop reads CASRETSGTYNEQFF. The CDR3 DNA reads TGTGCCAGCAGGGAGACTAGCGGGACATACAATGAGCAGTTCTTC.

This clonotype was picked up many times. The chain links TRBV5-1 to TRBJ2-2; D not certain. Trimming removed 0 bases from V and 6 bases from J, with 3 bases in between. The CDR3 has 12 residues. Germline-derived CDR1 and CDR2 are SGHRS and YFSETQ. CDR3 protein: CASSLGPGELFF. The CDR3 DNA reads TGCGCCAGCAGCTTGGGGCCCGGGGAGCTGTTTTTT.

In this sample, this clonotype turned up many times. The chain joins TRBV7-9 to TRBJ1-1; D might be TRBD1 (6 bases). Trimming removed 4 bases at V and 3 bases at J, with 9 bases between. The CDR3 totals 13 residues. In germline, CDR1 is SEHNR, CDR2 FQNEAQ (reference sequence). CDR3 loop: CASSSEGDTEAFF. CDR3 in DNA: TGTGCCAGCAGCTCCGAGGGGGACACTGAAGCTTTCTTT.

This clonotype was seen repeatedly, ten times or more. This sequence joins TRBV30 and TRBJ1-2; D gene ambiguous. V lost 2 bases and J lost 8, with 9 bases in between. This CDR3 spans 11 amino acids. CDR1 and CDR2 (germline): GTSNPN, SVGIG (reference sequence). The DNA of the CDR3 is TGTGCCTGGAGTCCCGGGGTGGGCTACACCTTC. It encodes CAWSPGVGYTF. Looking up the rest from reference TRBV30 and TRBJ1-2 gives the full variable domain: SQTIHQWPATLVQPVGSPLSLECTVEGTSNPNLYWYRQAAGRGLQLLFYSVGIGQISSEVPQNLSASRPQDRQFILSSKKLLLSDSGFYLCAWSPGVGYTFGSGTRLTVV.

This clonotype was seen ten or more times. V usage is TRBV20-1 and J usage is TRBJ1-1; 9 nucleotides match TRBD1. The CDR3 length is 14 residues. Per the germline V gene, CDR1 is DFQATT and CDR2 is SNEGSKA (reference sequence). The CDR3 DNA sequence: TGCAGGGGGGGGACAGGGCGGCTGAACACTGAAGCTTTCTTT. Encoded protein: CRGGTGRLNTEAFF.

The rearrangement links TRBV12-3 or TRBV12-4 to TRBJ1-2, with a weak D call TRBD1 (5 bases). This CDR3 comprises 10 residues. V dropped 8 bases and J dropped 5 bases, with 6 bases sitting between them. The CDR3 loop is CASGGYGYTF. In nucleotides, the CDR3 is TGTGCCAGCGGGGGGTATGGCTACACCTTC.

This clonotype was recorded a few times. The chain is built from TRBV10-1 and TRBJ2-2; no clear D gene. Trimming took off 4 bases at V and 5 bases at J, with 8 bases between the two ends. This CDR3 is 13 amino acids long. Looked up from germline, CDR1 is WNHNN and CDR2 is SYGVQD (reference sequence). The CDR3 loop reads CASSAIPTGELFF. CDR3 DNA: TGCGCCAGCAGTGCGATCCCTACCGGGGAGCTGTTTTTT.

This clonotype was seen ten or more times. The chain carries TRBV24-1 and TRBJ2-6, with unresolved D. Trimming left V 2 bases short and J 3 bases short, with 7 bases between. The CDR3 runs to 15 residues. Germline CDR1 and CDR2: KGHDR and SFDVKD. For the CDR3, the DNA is TGTGCCACCAGTGATTCGTTCGATGGGGCCAACGTCCTGACTTTC. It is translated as CATSDSFDGANVLTF.

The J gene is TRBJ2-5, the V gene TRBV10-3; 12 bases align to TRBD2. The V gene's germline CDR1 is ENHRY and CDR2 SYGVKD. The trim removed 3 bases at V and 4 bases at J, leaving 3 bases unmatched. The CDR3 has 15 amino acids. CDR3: CAISELAGGGETQYF. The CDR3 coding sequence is TGTGCCATCAGTGAACTAGCGGGAGGTGGAGAGACCCAGTACTTC.

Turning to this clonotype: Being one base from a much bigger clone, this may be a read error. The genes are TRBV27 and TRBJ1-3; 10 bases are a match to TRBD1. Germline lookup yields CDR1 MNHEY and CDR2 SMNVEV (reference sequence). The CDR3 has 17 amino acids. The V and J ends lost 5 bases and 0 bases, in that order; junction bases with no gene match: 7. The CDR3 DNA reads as TGTGCCAGCAGTCCCGAGACAGGGGGCCGCTCTGGAAACACCATATATTTT. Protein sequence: CASSPETGGRSGNTIYF.